The 9 T cell receptor beta chains below come from one sample, sequenced in a study of cytomegalovirus exposure and HLA in healthy donors. This PCR relied on a set of 60 Vbeta primers and 13 Jbeta primers. Sequenced by immunoSEQ multiplex PCR; TCRdb stores in-frame clones only, minus some. This listing includes roughly 34,000 clones. The sequencing input was PBMCs. All receptors come from a woman between 35 and 50 years old in good health and CMV-seropositive.

The chain couples TRBV7-2 to TRBJ1-1; the D gene is possibly TRBD1 (5 bases). Per the germline V gene, CDR1 is SGHTA and CDR2 is FQGNSA. Between the trimmed V and J ends, which lost 4 bases and 1 base, there was a span of 13 bases. The CDR3 extends over 15 amino acids. The CDR3: CASSSQGRGNTEAFF. Written as DNA, the CDR3 is TGTGCCAGCAGCTCACAAGGGAGGGGGAACACTGAAGCTTTCTTT.

The chain joins TRBV2 to TRBJ2-5; 12 nucleotides match TRBD2. In germline, CDR1 is SNHLY, CDR2 FYNNEI. This CDR3 spans 15 amino acids. With 3 bases clipped from V and 5 bases from J, the junction kept 4 bases outside the gene matches. The CDR3 protein is CASSDWTSGEETQYF. Here the CDR3 DNA reads TGTGCCAGCAGTGATTGGACTAGCGGGGAGGAGACCCAGTACTTC.

The rearrangement links TRBV19 to TRBJ2-7, with D possibly being TRBD2 (6 bases). Germline assignment: CDR1 LNHDA and CDR2 SQIVND (reference sequence). This CDR3 spans 14 amino acids. V lost 0 bases to trimming and J lost 9 bases, with 15 bases between them. The CDR3 DNA sequence: TGTGCCAGTAGTATAGATAGGAACGGGGGACGGCAGTACTTC. Encoded protein: CASSIDRNGGRQYF. Filled out from reference TRBV19 and TRBJ2-7, the complete variable domain reads DGGITQSPKYLFRKEGQNVTLSCEQNLNHDAMYWYRQDPGQGLRLIYYSQIVNDFQKGDIAEGYSVSREKKESFPLTVTSAQKNPTAFYLCASSIDRNGGRQYFGPGTRLTVT.

The J gene is TRBJ2-7, the V gene TRBV7-2; 8 bases fit TRBD2. Trimming removed 3 bases from V and 4 bases from J; junction bases left unmatched: 5. Germline loops: CDR1 SGHTA, CDR2 FQGNSA. CDR3 length: 14 residues. Written as DNA, the CDR3 is TGTGCCAGCAGCTTTGGGACTAGTAAATACGAGCAGTACTTC. Amino acid sequence: CASSFGTSKYEQYF.

The chain joins TRBV4-1 to TRBJ2-1, with 13 bases fitting TRBD2. CDR3 length equals 16 residues. CDR1 is MGHRA, CDR2 YSYEKL, per germline. With 3 bases clipped from V and 9 bases from J, the junction kept 8 bases outside the gene matches. The CDR3 DNA sequence: TGCGCCAGCAGCCATGAGAGGACTAGCGGGAGAAGTGAGCAGTTCTTC. It encodes CASSHERTSGRSEQFF.

V is TRBV11-2 and J is TRBJ2-1; 8 nucleotides match TRBD2. Germline V lookup: CDR1 SGHAT, CDR2 FQNNGV. Losses at the gene ends were 4 bases for V and 2 bases for J; bases not matched to a gene: 10. The CDR3 is made up of 17 amino acids. The CDR3 sequence: CASSSPTTSETYNEQFF. The CDR3 bases are TGTGCCAGCAGCTCTCCTACGACTAGCGAAACCTACAATGAGCAGTTCTTC.

V usage is TRBV18 and J usage is TRBJ2-7; 10 bases fit TRBD1. Germline V CDR1 and CDR2: KGHSH, LQKENI. V shed 1 base and J 2 bases; nucleotides not matched to a gene: 14. The CDR3 length is 19 residues. The CDR3 loop reads CASSPRLGQGTTVAYEQYF. As DNA, the CDR3 is TGTGCCAGCTCACCACGGCTGGGACAGGGGACTACCGTCGCCTACGAGCAGTACTTC.

V is TRBV27 and J is TRBJ2-2; a possible D gene is TRBD1 (6 bases). In germline, CDR1 is MNHEY, CDR2 SMNVEV (reference sequence). The ends were cut back, 2 bases at V and 1 base at J, with 8 bases in the middle. The CDR3 loop spans 15 amino acids. The CDR3 region is CASSLQTGNTGELFF. The CDR3 DNA reads TGTGCCAGCAGTTTACAGACAGGGAACACCGGGGAGCTGTTTTTT.

Frequency places this clone as medium-sized (0.01 to 0.1%). CDR3 in amino acids: CASSLWGEDTEAFF. CDR3 sequence (DNA): TGTGCCAGCAGTTTGTGGGGAGAGGACACTGAAGCTTTCTTT. The chain is built from TRBV27 and TRBJ1-1, with no clear D. The germline V gene has CDR1 MNHEY and CDR2 SMNVEV (reference sequence). Trimming took 3 bases from V and 3 from J, leaving 11 bases between them. CDR3 length: 14 amino acids.